This section outlines one T cell receptor (beta chain) sequence together with its context. Its antigen is not known. Sequenced by immunoSEQ multiplex PCR; TCRdb stores in-frame clones only, minus some. This repertoire shows tens of thousands of clones, around 90% found once; its top ten account for around a sixth. The data originate from a study of T cells in tuberculosis. The study, taken as a whole, reports: Active tuberculosis cases were adults; controls were adolescents.

Looked up from germline, CDR1 is MNHEY and CDR2 is SMNVEV (reference sequence). The CDR3 has 15 amino acids. Trimming cost V 4 bases and J 4 bases; bases outside gene matches: 7. The V call is TRBV27, the J call TRBJ1-1, with 9 bases matching TRBD1. Material: PBMCs. The source is a donor aged 10 to 29 with latent tuberculosis or without tuberculosis infection. Some clones in this sample may be carry-over from other donors' samples. As DNA, the CDR3 is TGTGCCAGCAGTTCCGGACAGGGGTTGAGCACTGAAGCTTTCTTT. Its translation: CASSSGQGLSTEAFF.